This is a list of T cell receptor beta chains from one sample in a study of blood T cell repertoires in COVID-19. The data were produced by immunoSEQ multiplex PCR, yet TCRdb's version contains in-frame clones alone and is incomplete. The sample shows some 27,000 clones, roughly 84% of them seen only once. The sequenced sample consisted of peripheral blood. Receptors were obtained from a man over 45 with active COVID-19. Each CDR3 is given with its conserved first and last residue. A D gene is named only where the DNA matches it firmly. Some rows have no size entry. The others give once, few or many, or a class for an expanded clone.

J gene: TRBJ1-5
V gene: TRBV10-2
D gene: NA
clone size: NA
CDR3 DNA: TGCGCCAGCAGTACTTCACAGGGTCGTAGCAATCAGCCCCAGCATTTT
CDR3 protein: CASSTSQGRSNQPQHF

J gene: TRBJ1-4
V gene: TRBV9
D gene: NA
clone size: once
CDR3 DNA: TGTGCCAGCAGCGTAACTAGGACTTGGTTCGAGAGTGAAAAACTGTTTTTT
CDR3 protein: CASSVTRTWFESEKLFF

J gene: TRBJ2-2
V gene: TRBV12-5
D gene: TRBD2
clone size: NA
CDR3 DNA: TGTGCTAGTGGTTTAAGCCCAACTAGCGGGGGTGAGAACACCGGGGAGCTGTTTTTT
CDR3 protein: CASGLSPTSGGENTGELFF

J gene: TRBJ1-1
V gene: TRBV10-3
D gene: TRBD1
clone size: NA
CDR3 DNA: TGTGCCATCAGTTTACAGGGGGCAAACACTGAAGCTTTCTTT
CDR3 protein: CAISLQGANTEAFF

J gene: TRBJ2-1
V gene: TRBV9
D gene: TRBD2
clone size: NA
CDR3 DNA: TGTGCCAGCAGCCGGACTAGCGGGGGTTCCTACAATGAGCAGTTCTTC
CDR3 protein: CASSRTSGGSYNEQFF

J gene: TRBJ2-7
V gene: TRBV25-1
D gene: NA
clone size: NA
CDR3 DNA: TGTGCCAGCAGTGAACACCCGACAATCGGGATGGAAGACGAGCAGTACTTC
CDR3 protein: CASSEHPTIGMEDEQYF

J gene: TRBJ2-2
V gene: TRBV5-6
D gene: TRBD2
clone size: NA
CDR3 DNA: TGTGCCAGCACCTGGACTAGCGGGTACACCGGGGAGCTGTTTTTT
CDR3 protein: CASTWTSGYTGELFF

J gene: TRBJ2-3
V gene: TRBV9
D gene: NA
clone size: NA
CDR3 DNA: TGTGCCAGCAGCGCCTCTGCGAGCACAGATACGCAGTATTTT
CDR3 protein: CASSASASTDTQYF

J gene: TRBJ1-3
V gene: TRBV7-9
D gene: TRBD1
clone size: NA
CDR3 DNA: TGTGCCAGCAGCGTAACGGACAGGGAGTACGGAAACACCATATATTTT
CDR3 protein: CASSVTDREYGNTIYF

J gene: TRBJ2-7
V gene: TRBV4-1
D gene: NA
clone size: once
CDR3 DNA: TGCGCCAGCAGCCAAGTGGGGCAGAGCTCCTACGAGCAGTACTTC
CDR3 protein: CASSQVGQSSYEQYF

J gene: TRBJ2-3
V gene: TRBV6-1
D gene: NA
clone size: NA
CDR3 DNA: TGTGCCATCAGTGCCGTTGGCACAGATACGCAGTATTTT
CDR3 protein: CAISAVGTDTQYF

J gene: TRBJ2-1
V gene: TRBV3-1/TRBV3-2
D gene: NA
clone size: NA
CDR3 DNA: TGTGCCAGCAGCCAAGTTGGGGGGGCAATCTACAATGAGCAGTTCTTC
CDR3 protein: CASSQVGGAIYNEQFF

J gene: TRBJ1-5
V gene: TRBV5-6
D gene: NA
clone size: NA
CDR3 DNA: TGTGCCAGCAGCCTCGGGGGACCAAATCAGCCCCAGCATTTT
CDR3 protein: CASSLGGPNQPQHF

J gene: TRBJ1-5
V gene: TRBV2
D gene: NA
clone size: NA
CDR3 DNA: TGTGCCAGCTCCGGGGGGGGCGGCAATCAGCCCCAGCATTTT
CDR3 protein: CASSGGGGNQPQHF

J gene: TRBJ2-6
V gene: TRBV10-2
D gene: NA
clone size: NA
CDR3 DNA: TGCGCCAGCAGTGATTACAAGGTACTATCTGGGGCCAACGTCCTGACTTTC
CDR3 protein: CASSDYKVLSGANVLTF

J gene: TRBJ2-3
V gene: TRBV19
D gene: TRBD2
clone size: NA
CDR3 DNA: TGTGCCAGTAGCTATCTACTAGCGGGTGGCACAGATACGCAGTATTTT
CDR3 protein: CASSYLLAGGTDTQYF

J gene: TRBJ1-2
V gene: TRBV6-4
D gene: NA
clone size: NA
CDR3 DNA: TGTGCCAGCAGTGAACAGGAGGGGAGCAACTATGGCTACACCTTC
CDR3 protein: CASSEQEGSNYGYTF

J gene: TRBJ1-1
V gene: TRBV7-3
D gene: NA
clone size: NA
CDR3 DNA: TGTGCCAGCAGCCACGGGGGGAACACTGAAGCTTTCTTT
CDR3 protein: CASSHGGNTEAFF

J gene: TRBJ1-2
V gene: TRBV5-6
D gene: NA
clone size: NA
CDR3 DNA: TGTGCCAGCAGCGTACAGGGATCCTATGGCTACACCTTC
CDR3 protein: CASSVQGSYGYTF

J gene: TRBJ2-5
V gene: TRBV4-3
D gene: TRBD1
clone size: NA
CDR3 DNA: TGCGCCAGCAGCCCGGGCACAGGGGTGGGCGAGACCCAGTACTTC
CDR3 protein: CASSPGTGVGETQYF

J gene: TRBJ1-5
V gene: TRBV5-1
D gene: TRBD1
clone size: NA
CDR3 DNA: TGCGCCAGCAGCTTGGGAGGGGGCTCGCATCAGCCCCAGCATTTT
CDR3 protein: CASSLGGGSHQPQHF

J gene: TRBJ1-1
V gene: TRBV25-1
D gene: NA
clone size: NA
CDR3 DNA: TGTGCCAGCAGTGAATTGGAGGAGGATGAAGCTTTCTTT
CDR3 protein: CASSELEEDEAFF

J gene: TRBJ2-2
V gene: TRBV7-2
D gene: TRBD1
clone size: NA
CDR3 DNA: TGTGCCAGCAGCTTAGGGACAGGGGTCTTTGGCGGGGAGCTGTTTTTT
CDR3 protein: CASSLGTGVFGGELFF

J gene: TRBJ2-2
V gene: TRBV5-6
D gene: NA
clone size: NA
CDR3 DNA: TGTGCCAGCAGCTTTAGAGGAGTAATAGGCGGGGAGCTGTTTTTT
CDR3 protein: CASSFRGVIGGELFF

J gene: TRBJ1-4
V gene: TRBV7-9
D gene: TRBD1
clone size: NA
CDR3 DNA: TGTGCCAGCAGCTTAATGACAGGGAATGAAAAACTGTTTTTT
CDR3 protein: CASSLMTGNEKLFF

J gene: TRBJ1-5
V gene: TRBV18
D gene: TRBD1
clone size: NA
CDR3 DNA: TGTGCCAGCTCACCACGGGGGACAGGGAATCAGCCCCAGCATTTT
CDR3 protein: CASSPRGTGNQPQHF

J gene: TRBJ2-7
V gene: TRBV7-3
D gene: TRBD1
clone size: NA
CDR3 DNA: TGTGCCAGCAGCTTCGGACAGGGCGGGGAGCAGTACTTC
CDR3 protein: CASSFGQGGEQYF

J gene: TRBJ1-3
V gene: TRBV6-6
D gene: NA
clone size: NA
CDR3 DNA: TGTGCCAGCAGCACCGGGATCCTCTCTGGAAACACCATATATTTT
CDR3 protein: CASSTGILSGNTIYF

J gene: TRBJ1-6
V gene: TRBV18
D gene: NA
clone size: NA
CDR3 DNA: TGTGCCAGCTCACCAGTGGAGGGTTATAATTCACCCCTCCACTTT
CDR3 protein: CASSPVEGYNSPLHF

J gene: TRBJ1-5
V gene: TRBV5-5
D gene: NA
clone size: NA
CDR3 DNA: TGTGCCAGCAGCTCCCCGGGGGGCAATCAGCCCCAGCATTTT
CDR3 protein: CASSSPGGNQPQHF

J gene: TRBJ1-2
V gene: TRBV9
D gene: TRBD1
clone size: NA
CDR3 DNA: TGTGCCAGCAGCGTAGGTTCAGGACAGGGGGCGTTTGGCTACACCTTC
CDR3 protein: CASSVGSGQGAFGYTF

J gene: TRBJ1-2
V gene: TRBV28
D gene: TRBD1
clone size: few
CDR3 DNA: TGTGCCAGCTCCAGGGGGAACTATGGCTACACCTTC
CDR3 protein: CASSRGNYGYTF

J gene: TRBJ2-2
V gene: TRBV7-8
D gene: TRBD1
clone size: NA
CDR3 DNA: TGTGCCAGCAGCGCCGGGACAGCAAACACCGGGGAGCTGTTTTTT
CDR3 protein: CASSAGTANTGELFF

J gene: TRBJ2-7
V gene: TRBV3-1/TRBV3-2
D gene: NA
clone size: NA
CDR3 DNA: TGTGCCAGCAGCCAAGAATTGTCGAGCTACGAGCAGTACTTC
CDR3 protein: CASSQELSSYEQYF

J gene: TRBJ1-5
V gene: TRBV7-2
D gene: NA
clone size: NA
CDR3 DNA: TGTGCCAGCAGCTTAGCGGGGGGGCAGGATCCCCAGCATTTT
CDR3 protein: CASSLAGGQDPQHF